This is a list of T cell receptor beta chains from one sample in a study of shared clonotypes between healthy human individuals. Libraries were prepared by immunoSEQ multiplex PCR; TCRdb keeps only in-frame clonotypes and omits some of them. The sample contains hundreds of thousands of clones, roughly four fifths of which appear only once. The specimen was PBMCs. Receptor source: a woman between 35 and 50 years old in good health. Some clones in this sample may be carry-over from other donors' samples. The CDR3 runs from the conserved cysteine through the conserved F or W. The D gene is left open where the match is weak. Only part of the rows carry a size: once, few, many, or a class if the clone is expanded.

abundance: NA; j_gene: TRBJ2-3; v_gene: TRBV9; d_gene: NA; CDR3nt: TGTGCCAGCAGCGTTTCAGGGGTCTCCACAGATACGCAGTATTTT; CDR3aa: CASSVSGVSTDTQYF
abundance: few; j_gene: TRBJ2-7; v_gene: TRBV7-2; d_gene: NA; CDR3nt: TGTGCCAGCAGCTTTCTCGGGGGGCGGGAGTACGAGCAGTACTTC; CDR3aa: CASSFLGGREYEQYF
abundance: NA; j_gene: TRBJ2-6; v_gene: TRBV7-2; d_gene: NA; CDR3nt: TGTGCCAGCAGCCCGGGGAACTCTGGAGCCAACGTCCTGACTTTC; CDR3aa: CASSPGNSGANVLTF
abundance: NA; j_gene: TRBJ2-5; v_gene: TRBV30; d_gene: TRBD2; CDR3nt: TGTGCCTGGAGTACTCGACTAGCGGGAGTGGAGACCCTGTACTTC; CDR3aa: CAWSTRLAGVETLYF
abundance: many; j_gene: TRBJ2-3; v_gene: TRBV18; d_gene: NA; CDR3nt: TGTGCCAGCTCACCACTTCCCTTGGTTGGGCACCGAGACGGCACAGATACGCAGTATTTT; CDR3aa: CASSPLPLVGHRDGTDTQYF
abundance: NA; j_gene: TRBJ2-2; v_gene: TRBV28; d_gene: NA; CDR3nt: TGTGCCAGCAGTTTGGCGTACGGTCGGGAGTACACCGGGGAGCTGTTTTTT; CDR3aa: CASSLAYGREYTGELFF
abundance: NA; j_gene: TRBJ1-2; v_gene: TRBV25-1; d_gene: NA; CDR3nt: TGTGCCAGCAGTGTATTAGGGGGTACTGGCTACACCTTC; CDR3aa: CASSVLGGTGYTF
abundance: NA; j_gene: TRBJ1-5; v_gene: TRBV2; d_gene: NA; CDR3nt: TGCGCCAGCAGTGGCATGGGGGCTGATAATCAGCCCCAGCATTTT; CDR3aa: CASSGMGADNQPQHF
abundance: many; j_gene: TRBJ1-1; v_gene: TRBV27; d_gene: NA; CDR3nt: TGTGCCAGCAGTTTCCGGTTTTCGGGTCTCGCTGAAGCTTTCTTT; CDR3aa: CASSFRFSGLAEAFF
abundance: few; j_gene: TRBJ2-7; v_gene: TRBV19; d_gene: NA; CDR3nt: TGTGCCAGTAGTATAGACGGGATTGGTGAGCAGTACTTC; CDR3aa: CASSIDGIGEQYF
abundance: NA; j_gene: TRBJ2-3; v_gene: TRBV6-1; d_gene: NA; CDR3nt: TGTGCCAGCGGGGGGGGGCGGCGAATAGATACGCAGTATTTT; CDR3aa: CASGGGRRIDTQYF
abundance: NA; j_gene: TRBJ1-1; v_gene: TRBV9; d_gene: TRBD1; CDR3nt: TGTGCCAGCAGCACACAGGGGGGTGGCACTGAAGCTTTCTTT; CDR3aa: CASSTQGGGTEAFF
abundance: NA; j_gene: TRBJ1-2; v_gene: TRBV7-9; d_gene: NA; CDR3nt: TGTGCCAGCAGCCCCGCCACAGGGACGATCTATGGCTACACCTTC; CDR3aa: CASSPATGTIYGYTF
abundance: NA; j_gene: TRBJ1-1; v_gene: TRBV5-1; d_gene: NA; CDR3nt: TGCGCCAGCAGCCCGAGGCCTGACAAGAACACTGAAGCTTTCTTT; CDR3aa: CASSPRPDKNTEAFF
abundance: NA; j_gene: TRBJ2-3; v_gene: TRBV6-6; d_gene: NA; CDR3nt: TGTGCCAGCAGTTACATTTCGGGCACAGATACGCAGTATTTT; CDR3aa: CASSYISGTDTQYF
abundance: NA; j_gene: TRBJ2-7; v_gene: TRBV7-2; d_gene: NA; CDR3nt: TGTGCCAGCAGCTTAGCTAGCGGAGGGTGGGACGAGCAGTACTTC; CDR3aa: CASSLASGGWDEQYF
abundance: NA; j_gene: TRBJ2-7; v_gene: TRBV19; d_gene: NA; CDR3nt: TGTGCCAGTAGTATCAGGGACGCCGCCTACGAGCAGTACTTC; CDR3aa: CASSIRDAAYEQYF
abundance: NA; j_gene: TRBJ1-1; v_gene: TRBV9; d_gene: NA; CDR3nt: TGTGCCAGCAGCGTCGGGGGGAGTACTGAAGCTTTCTTT; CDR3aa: CASSVGGSTEAFF
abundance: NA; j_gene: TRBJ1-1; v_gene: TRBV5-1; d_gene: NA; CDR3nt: TGCGCCAGCAGCTTGTCTCGGCTCGTAGGGGGGCTGAACACTGAAGCTTTCTTT; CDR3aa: CASSLSRLVGGLNTEAFF
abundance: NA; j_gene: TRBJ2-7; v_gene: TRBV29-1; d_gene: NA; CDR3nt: TGCAGCGTTTTAGGTAGCGTAGCCTACGAGCAGTACTTC; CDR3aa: CSVLGSVAYEQYF